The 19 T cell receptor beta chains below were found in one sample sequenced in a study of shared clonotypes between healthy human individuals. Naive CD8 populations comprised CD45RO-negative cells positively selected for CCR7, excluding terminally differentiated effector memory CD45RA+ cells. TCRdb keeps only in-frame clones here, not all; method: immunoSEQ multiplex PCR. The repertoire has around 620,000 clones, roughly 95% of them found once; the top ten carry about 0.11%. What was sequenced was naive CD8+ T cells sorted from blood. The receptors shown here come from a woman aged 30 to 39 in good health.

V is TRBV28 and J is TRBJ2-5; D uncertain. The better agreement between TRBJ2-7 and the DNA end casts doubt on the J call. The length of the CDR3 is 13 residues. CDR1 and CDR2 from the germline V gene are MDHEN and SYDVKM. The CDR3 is CASSPLSSYEQYF. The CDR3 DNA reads TGTGCCAGCAGTCCCCTCAGCTCCTACGAGCAGTACTTC.

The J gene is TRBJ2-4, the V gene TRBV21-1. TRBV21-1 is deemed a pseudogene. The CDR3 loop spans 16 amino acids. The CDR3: CASSKGAELAKNIQYF. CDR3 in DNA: TGTGCCAGCAGCAAAGGGGCGGAACTAGCCAAAAACATTCAGTACTTC.

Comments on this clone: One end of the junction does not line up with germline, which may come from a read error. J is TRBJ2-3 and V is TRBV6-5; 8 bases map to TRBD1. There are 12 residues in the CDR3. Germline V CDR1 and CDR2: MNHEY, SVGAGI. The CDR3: CASSYPDRGWRF. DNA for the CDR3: TGTGCCAGCAGTTACCCCGACAGGGGCTGGCGTTTT.

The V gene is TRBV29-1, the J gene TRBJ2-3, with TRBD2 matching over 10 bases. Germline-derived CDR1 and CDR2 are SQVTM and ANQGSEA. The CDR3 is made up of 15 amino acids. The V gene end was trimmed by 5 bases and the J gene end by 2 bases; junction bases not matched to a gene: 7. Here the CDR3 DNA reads TGCAGCGTTACCGGACTAGCGGCATTCACAGATACGCAGTATTTT. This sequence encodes CSVTGLAAFTDTQYF.

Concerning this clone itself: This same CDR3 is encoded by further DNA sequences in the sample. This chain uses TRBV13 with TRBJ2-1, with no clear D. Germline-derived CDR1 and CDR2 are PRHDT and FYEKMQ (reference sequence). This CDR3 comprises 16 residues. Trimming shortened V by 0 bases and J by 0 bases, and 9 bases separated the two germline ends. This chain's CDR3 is CASSLGRGSSYNEQFF. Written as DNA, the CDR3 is TGTGCCAGCAGCTTAGGCCGTGGAAGCTCCTACAATGAGCAGTTCTTC.

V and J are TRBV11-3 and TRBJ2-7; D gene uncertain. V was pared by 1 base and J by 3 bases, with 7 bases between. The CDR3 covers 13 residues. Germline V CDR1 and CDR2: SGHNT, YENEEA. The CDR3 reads CASSLGESYEQYF. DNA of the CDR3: TGTGCCAGCAGCTTAGGTGAGAGCTACGAGCAGTACTTC.

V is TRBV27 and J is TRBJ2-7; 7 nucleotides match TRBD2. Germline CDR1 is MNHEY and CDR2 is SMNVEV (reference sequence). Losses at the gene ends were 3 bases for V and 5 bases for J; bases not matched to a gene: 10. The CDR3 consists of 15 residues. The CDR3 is CASSFSREGFNEQYF. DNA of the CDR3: TGTGCCAGCAGTTTCTCGAGGGAGGGGTTCAACGAGCAGTACTTC.

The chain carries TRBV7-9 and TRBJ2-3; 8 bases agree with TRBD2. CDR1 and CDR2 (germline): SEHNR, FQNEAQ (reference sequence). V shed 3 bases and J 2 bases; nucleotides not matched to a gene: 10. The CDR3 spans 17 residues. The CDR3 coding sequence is TGTGCCAGCAGCTTGGGGGGCAGCGGGAGACCCACAGATACGCAGTATTTT. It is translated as CASSLGGSGRPTDTQYF. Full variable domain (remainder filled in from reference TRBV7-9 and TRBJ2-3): DTGVSQNPRHKITKRGQNVTFRCDPISEHNRLYWYRQTLGQGPEFLTYFQNEAQLEKSRLLSDRFSAERPKGSFSTLEIQRTEQGDSAMYLCASSLGGSGRPTDTQYFGPGTRLTVL.

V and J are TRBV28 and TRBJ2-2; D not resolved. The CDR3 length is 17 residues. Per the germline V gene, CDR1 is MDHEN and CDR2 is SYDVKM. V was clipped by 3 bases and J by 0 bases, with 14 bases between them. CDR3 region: CASSFVAEAANTGELFF. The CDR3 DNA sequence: TGTGCCAGCAGTTTCGTAGCTGAGGCCGCGAACACCGGGGAGCTGTTTTTT.

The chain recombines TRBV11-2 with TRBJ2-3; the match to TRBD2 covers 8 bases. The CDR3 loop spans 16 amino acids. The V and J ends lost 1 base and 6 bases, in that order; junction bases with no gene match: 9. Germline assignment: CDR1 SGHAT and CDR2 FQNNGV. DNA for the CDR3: TGTGCCAGCAGCTTAGTAGGAGCGGGAGTATCGGATACGCAGTATTTT. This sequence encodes CASSLVGAGVSDTQYF.

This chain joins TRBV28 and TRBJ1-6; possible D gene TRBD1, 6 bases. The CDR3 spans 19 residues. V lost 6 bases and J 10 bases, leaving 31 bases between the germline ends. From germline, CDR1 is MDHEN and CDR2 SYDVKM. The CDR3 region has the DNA TGTGCCAGCAGCCGTAGGAACAGGGTACCCTTGGGAAATTCATCACCCCTCCACTTT. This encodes CASSRRNRVPLGNSSPLHF. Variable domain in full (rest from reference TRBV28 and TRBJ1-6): DVKVTQSSRYLVKRTGEKVFLECVQDMDHENMFWYRQDPGLGLRLIYFSYDVKMKEKGDIPEGYSVSREKKERFSLILESASTNQTSMYLCASSRRNRVPLGNSSPLHFGNGTRLTVT.

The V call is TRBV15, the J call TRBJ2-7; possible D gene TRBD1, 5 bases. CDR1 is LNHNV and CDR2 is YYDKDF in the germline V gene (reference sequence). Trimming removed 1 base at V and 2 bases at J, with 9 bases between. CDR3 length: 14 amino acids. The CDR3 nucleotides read TGTGCCACCAGCAGAGTGAAGGGGACCTACGAGCAGTACTTC. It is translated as CATSRVKGTYEQYF.

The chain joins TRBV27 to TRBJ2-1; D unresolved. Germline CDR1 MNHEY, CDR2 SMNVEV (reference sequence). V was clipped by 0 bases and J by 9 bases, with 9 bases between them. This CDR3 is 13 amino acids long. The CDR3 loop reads CASSLSEQTEQFF. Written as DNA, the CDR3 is TGTGCCAGCAGTTTATCCGAGCAGACTGAGCAGTTCTTC.

In DNA form, the CDR3 reads TGTGCCAGCAGTTTACTCGGGGTAGCGGGATATGACAATGAGCAGTTCTTC. Translating gives CASSLLGVAGYDNEQFF. V usage is TRBV27 and J usage is TRBJ2-1; the match to TRBD2 covers 8 bases. The CDR3 consists of 17 residues. Unmatched junction bases numbered 11, after V lost 2 bases and J lost 5 bases. Germline-derived CDR1 and CDR2 are MNHEY and SMNVEV (reference sequence).

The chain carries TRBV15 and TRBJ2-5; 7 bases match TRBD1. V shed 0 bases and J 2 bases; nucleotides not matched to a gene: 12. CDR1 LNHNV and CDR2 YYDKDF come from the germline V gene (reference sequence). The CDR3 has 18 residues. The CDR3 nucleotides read TGTGCCACCAGCAGAGATTTGGGCAGGGGGTCCCCGCAAGAGACCCAGTACTTC. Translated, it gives CATSRDLGRGSPQETQYF.

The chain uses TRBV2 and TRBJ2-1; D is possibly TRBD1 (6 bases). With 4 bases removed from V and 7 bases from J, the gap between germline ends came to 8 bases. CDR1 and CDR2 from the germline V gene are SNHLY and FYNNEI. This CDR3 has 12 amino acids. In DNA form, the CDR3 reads TGTGCCAGCAGTGCTCAGGGGAATGAGCAGTTCTTC. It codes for CASSAQGNEQFF.

The CDR3 is CATSNGGDLLSGANVLTF. CDR3 bases: TGTGCCACCAGCAACGGGGGGGACTTACTCTCTGGGGCCAACGTCCTGACTTTC. The chain uses TRBV15 and TRBJ2-6, with 8 bases that match TRBD2. This CDR3 spans 18 amino acids. V was clipped by 4 bases and J by 0 bases; unmatched bases: 8. The germline V gene encodes CDR1 LNHNV and CDR2 YYDKDF (reference sequence). The complete variable domain, with remaining parts taken from reference TRBV15 and TRBJ2-6, reads DAMVIQNPRYQVTQFGKPVTLSCSQTLNHNVMYWYQQKSSQAPKLLFHYYDKDFNNEADTPDNFQSRRPNTSFCFLDIRSPGLGDTAMYLCATSNGGDLLSGANVLTFGAGSRLTVL.

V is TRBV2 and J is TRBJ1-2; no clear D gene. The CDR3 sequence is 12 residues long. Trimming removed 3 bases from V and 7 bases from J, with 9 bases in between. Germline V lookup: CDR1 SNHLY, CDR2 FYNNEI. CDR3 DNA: TGTGCCAGCAGTGACCCAACTATTGGCTACACCTTC. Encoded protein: CASSDPTIGYTF.

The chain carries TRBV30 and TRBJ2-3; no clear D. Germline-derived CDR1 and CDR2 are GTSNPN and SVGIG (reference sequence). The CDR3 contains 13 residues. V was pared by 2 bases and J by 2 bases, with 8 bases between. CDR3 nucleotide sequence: TGTGCCTGGAGTCGGGTTACCACAGATACGCAGTATTTT. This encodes CAWSRVTTDTQYF.